This T cell receptor (beta chain) was retrieved from a study of shared clonotypes between healthy human individuals. Study-level background: Each donor's CD4 naive and CD4 memory cells filled three plates apiece, CD8 naive two, and CD8 memory one. The study, taken as a whole, reports: Clonotypes shared by all four sorted-subset donors had higher generation probabilities than non-shared clonotypes.

This clone was observed a single time. Its antigen is as yet unknown. This table comes from immunoSEQ multiplex PCR, and its TCRdb copy is limited to in-frame clones, with some not included. This sample has around 1.9 million clones; 80% to 95% occur once, and the top ten carry about 1.7%. Naive CD8 cells lacked CD45RO, underwent positive selection for CCR7 and left out terminally differentiated effector memory CD45RA+ cells. Study donors comprised healthy, HIV-negative adults devoid of recent acute infection or vaccination. V dropped 7 bases and J dropped 2 bases, with 16 bases sitting between them. Germline CDR1 SQVTM, CDR2 ANQGSEA. The CDR3 spans 14 residues.

The sequenced sample consisted of naive CD8+ T cells from PBMCs. The sequence derives from a man between 18 and 29 years old in good health. Some clones in this sample may be carry-over from other donors' samples. The chain carries TRBV29-1 and TRBJ2-3; D is ambiguous. The CDR3: CSALTSGLTDTQYF. CDR3 nucleotide sequence: TGCAGCGCCCTAACATCCGGGCTCACAGATACGCAGTATTTT.